This paragraph reports one TCR beta chain. Its antigen is unknown. The data were obtained in a study of T cells expressing NK-cell markers. Study summary: Seven donors tested HCMV-seropositive and one tested seronegative among the eight sequenced. Study observations and caveats: The study found these clonotypes also leading the CD3+CD56-NKG2C+ fraction in a few donors. HCMV specificity of the expanded NKG2C+ T cell clones was not established. For six donors, the dominant NKG2C+ clonotypes made up roughly 1.0-8% of their CD8+ T cells.

TCRdb re-called the 5' RACE reads and catalogs CDR3 proteins one per entry, DNA excluded. This sample's clone table lists 300,000 to 450,000 distinct CDR3 sequences. CDR1 is MNHNS, CDR2 SASEGT, per germline. The CDR3 extends over 16 amino acids. Sequencing used blood T cells: a sorted CD56 or NKG2C T cell subset, CD4+ or CD8+ T cells, or bulk PBMC T cells (not recorded which). The clonotype comes from a man aged 18 to 69 in good health. The chain links TRBV6-1 to TRBJ1-2; TCRdb's D call of TRBD1 is untestable without DNA. The CDR3 spells CASTESRDRIWYGYTF.